The present T cell receptor (beta chain) was sequenced within a study of control samples from healthy donors and cancer patients. The repertoire was sequenced with immunoSEQ multiplex PCR; TCRdb's copy has only in-frame clones and lacks some. The sample yields approximately 50,000 clones, 85% to 95% seen once. The CDR3 runs to 15 residues. CDR1 is LNHNV and CDR2 is YYDKDF in the germline V gene (reference sequence). The V end was cut by 0 bases, the J end by 1 base, with 9 bases between. This clonotype was sampled from a man younger than 40 in good health. The chain couples TRBV15 to TRBJ2-5; D remains ambiguous. The sample comprised blood. As DNA, the CDR3 is TGTGCCACCAGCAGAGAGGCCCTCCCCCAAGAGACCCAGTACTTC. Residues: CATSREALPQETQYF.